The T cell receptor (beta chain) under discussion was sequenced for a study of T cells in tuberculosis. Broader study findings: Active tuberculosis TCR-alpha repertoires lay closer to GMM-specific TCRs than IGRA-negative controls, suggesting clonal expansion. The TCR-beta difference was not significant; alpha differences partly reflected length.

TCRdb keeps only in-frame clones here, not all; method: immunoSEQ multiplex PCR. The table records about 22,000 clones, roughly 84% of them present only once. On this clone: Its antigen is as yet unknown.

The sample's time point: new active TB diagnosis, blood taken before or within 7 days of starting treatment. Patients were newly diagnosed, HIV-seronegative, and aged 18 or older. Tuberculosis was confirmed by positive sputum smear and/or M. tuberculosis culture. This CDR3 contains 15 residues. CDR1 and CDR2 from the germline V gene are SGHNT and YENEEA. V was trimmed by 1 base and J by 5 bases, leaving 12 bases between them. The V and J genes are TRBV11-3 and TRBJ2-1, with D uncertain. The receptor was isolated from an adult with tuberculosis. The sequencing used PBMCs, collected at tuberculosis diagnosis. CDR3 DNA sequence: TGTGCCAGCAGCTTAGGAGGTCCGAACAACAATGAGCAGTTCTTC. It translates to CASSLGGPNNNEQFF.